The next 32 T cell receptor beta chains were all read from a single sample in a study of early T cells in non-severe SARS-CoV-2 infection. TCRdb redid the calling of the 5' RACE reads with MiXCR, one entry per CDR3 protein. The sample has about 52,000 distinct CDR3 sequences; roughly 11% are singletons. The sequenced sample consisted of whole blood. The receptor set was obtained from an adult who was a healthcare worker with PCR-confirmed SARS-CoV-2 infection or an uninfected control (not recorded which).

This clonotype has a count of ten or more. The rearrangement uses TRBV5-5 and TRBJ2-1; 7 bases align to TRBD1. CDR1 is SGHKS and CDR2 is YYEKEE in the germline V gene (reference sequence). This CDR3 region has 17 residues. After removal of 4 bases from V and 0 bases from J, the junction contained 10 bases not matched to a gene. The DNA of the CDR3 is TGTGCCAGCAGCGTTGTGACAGGGCCGAGCTCCTACAATGAGCAGTTCTTC. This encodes CASSVVTGPSSYNEQFF.

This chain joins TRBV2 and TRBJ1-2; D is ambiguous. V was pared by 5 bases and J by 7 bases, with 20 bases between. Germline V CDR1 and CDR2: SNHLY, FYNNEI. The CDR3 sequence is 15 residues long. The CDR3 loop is CASSLNSGGYGGYTF. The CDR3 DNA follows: TGTGCCAGCAGTCTAAATTCGGGAGGGTACGGTGGCTACACCTTC.

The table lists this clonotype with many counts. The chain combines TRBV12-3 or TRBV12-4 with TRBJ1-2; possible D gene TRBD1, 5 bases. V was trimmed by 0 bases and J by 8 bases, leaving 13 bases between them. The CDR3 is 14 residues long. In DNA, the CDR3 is TGTGCCAGCAGTTTAGCGCTGGGTAGGGGCGGCTACACCTTC. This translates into CASSLALGRGGYTF.

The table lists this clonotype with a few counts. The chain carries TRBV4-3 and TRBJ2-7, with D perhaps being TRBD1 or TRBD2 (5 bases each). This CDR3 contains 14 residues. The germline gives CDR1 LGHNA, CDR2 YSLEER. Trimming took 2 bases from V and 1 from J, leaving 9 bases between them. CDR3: CASSQFEGSYEQYF. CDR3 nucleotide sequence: TGCGCCAGCAGCCAATTTGAGGGGTCCTACGAGCAGTACTTC.

This CDR3 reads CASSYSEGAYEQYF. The CDR3 bases are TGTGCCAGCAGTTACTCGGAGGGGGCCTACGAGCAGTACTTC. The gene calls are TRBV6-5 and TRBJ2-7; D is possibly TRBD1 or TRBD2 (6 bases each). The CDR3 is 14 amino acids. Trimming left V 0 bases short and J 2 bases short, with 8 bases between. The germline V gene has CDR1 MNHEY and CDR2 SVGAGI.

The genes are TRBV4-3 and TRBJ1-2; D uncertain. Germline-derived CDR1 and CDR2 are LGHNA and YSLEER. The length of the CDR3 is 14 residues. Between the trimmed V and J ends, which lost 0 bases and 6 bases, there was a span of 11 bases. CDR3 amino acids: CASSQDEKDHGYTF. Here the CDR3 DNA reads TGCGCCAGCAGCCAAGATGAGAAAGATCATGGCTACACCTTC.

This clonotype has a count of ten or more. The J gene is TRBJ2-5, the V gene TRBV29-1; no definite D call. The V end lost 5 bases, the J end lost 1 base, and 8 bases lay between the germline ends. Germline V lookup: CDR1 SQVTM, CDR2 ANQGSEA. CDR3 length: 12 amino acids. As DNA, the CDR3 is TGCAGCGTTACGTGGGCCCAAGAGACCCAGTACTTC. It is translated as CSVTWAQETQYF. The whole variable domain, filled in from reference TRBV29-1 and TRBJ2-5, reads SAVISQKPSRDICQRGTSLTIQCQVDSQVTMMFWYRQQPGQSLTLIATANQGSEATYESGFVIDKFPISRPNLTFSTLTVSNMSPEDSSIYLCSVTWAQETQYFGPGTRLLVL.

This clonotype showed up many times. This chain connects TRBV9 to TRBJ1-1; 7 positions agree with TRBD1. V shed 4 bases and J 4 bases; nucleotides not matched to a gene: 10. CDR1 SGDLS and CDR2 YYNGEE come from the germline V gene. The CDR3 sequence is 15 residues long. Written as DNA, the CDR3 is TGTGCCAGCAGCCCTACCGGGACAGTGGGCACTGAAGCTTTCTTT. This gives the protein CASSPTGTVGTEAFF.

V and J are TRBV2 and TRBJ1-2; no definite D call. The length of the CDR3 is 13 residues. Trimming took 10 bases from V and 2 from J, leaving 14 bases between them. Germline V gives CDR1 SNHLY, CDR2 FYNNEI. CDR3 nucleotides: TGTGCCACCCGACTCGGTCCCAACTATGGCTACACCTTC. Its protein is CATRLGPNYGYTF. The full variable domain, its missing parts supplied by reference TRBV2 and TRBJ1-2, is EPEVTQTPSHQVTQMGQEVILRCVPISNHLYFYWYRQILGQKVEFLVSFYNNEISEKSEIFDDQFSVERPDGSNFTLKIRSTKLEDSAMYFCATRLGPNYGYTFGSGTRLTVV.

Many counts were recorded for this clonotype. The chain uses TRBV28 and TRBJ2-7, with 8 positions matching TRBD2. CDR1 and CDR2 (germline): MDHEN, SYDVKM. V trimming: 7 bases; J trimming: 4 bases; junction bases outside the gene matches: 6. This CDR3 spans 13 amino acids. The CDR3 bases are TGTGCCAGCACCTTAGCGGGGAAATACGAGCAGTACTTC. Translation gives CASTLAGKYEQYF.

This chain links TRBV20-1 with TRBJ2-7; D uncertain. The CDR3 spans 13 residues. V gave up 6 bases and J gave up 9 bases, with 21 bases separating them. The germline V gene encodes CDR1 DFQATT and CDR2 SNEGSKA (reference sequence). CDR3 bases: TGCAGTGCCAGCGCCAGCGATTACTCGACGCAGTACTTC. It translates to CSASASDYSTQYF.

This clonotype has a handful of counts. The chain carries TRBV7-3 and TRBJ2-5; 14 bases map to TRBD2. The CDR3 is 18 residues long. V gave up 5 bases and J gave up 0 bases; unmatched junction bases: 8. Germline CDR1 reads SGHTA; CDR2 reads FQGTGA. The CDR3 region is CASSIGLAGGLYQETQYF. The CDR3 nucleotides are TGTGCCAGCAGCATAGGACTAGCGGGGGGACTGTACCAAGAGACCCAGTACTTC.

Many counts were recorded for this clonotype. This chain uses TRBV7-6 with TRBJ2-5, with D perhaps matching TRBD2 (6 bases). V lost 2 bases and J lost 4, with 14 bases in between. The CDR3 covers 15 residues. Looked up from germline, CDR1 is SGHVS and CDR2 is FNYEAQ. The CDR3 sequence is CASSLTVTGGETQYF. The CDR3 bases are TGTGCCAGCAGCTTAACGGTAACCGGGGGAGAGACCCAGTACTTC.

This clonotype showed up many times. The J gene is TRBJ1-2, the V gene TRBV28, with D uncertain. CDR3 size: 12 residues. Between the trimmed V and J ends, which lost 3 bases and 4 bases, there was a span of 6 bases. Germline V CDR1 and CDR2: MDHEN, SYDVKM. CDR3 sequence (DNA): TGTGCCAGCAGTTTGGAAGTCTATGGCTACACCTTC. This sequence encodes CASSLEVYGYTF.

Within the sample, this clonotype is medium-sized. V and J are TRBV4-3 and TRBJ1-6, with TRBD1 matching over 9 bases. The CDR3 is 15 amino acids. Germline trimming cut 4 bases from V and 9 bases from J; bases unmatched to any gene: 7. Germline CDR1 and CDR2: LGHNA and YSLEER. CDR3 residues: CASSPDRGKSSPLHF. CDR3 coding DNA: TGCGCCAGCAGCCCGGACAGGGGAAAGAGTTCACCCCTCCACTTT.

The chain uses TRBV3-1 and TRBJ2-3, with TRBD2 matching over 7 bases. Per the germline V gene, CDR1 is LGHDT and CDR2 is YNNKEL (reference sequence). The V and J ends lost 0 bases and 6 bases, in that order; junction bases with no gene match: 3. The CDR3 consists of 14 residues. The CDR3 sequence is CASSQDSSGDTQYF. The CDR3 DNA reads TGTGCCAGCAGCCAAGATTCTAGCGGCGATACGCAGTATTTT.

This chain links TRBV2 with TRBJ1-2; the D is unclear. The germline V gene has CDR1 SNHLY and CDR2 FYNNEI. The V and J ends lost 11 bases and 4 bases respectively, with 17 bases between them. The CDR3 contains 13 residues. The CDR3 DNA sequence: TGTGCCCTGGCCCGGGCCCGGGGCTATGGCTACACCTTC. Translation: CALARARGYGYTF. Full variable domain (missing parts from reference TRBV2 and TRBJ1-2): EPEVTQTPSHQVTQMGQEVILRCVPISNHLYFYWYRQILGQKVEFLVSFYNNEISEKSEIFDDQFSVERPDGSNFTLKIRSTKLEDSAMYFCALARARGYGYTFGSGTRLTVV.

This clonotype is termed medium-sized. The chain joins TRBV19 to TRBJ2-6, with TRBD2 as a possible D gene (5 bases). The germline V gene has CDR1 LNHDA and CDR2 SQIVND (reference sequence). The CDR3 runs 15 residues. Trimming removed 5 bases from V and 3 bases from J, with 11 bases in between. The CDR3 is CASSFQRSGANVLTF. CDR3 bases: TGTGCCAGTAGTTTTCAGCGGAGTGGGGCCAACGTCCTGACTTTC. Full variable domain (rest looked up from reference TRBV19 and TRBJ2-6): DGGITQSPKYLFRKEGQNVTLSCEQNLNHDAMYWYRQDPGQGLRLIYYSQIVNDFQKGDIAEGYSVSREKKESFPLTVTSAQKNPTAFYLCASSFQRSGANVLTFGAGSRLTVL.

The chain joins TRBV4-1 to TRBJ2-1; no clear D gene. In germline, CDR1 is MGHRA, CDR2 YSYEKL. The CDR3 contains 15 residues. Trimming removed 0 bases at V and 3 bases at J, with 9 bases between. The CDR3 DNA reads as TGCGCCAGCAGCCAAGACGGCGCCGACTACAATGAGCAGTTCTTC. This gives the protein CASSQDGADYNEQFF.

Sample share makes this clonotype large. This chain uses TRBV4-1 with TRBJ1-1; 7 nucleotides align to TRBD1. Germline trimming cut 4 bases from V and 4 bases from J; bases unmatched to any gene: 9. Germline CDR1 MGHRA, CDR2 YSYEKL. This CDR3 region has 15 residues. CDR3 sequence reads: CASSLPGQSGTEAFF. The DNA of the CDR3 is TGCGCCAGCAGCCTGCCGGGACAGTCCGGCACTGAAGCTTTCTTT.

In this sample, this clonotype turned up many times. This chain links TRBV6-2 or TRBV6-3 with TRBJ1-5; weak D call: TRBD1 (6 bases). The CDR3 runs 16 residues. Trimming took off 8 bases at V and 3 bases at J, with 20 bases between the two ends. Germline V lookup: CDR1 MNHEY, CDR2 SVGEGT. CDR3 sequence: CASAYTRGNPNQPQHF. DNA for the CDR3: TGTGCCAGCGCCTATACCAGGGGAAACCCCAATCAGCCCCAGCATTTT.

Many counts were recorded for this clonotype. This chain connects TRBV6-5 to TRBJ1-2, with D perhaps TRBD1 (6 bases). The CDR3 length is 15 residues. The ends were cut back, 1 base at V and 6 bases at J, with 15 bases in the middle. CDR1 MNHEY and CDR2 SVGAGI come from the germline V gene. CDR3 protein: CASSYYRDGLDGYTF. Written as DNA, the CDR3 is TGTGCCAGCAGTTACTACAGGGACGGACTAGATGGCTACACCTTC.

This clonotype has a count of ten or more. The CDR3 loop is CASSLRGDQYF. In DNA form, the CDR3 reads TGTGCCAGCAGCTTAAGGGGGGACCAGTACTTC. The V call is TRBV11-2, the J call TRBJ2-5, with D possibly called TRBD1 or TRBD2 (6 bases each). From germline, CDR1 is SGHAT and CDR2 FQNNGV. The CDR3 consists of 11 residues. With 2 bases removed from V and 10 bases from J, the gap between germline ends came to 8 bases. The complete variable domain, with remaining parts taken from reference TRBV11-2 and TRBJ2-5, reads EAGVAQSPRYKIIEKRQSVAFWCNPISGHATLYWYQQILGQGPKLLIQFQNNGVVDDSQLPKDRFSAERLKGVDSTLKIQPAKLEDSAVYLCASSLRGDQYFGPGTRLLVL.

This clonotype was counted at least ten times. The CDR3 is CASSFDGRANYGYTF. CDR3 nucleotide sequence: TGTGCCAGCAGCTTCGACGGCCGGGCTAACTATGGCTACACCTTC. The rearrangement links TRBV5-5 to TRBJ1-2; D remains ambiguous. CDR3 length: 15 residues. V shed 2 bases and J shed 0 bases, with 11 bases lying between them. Germline values: CDR1 SGHKS, CDR2 YYEKEE (reference sequence).

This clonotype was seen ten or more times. In DNA form, the CDR3 reads TGTGCCAGCAGCCAAGGGACTAGCGGGAGGGCCGTCTCCCAAAACATTCAGTACTTC. It codes for CASSQGTSGRAVSQNIQYF. J is TRBJ2-4 and V is TRBV7-9, with TRBD2 matching over 16 bases. Germline V lookup: CDR1 SEHNR, CDR2 FQNEAQ (reference sequence). This CDR3 region has 19 residues. Trimming removed 5 bases from V and 5 bases from J; junction bases left unmatched: 12. Full variable domain (outside the CDR3, taken from reference TRBV7-9 and TRBJ2-4): DTGVSQNPRHKITKRGQNVTFRCDPISEHNRLYWYRQTLGQGPEFLTYFQNEAQLEKSRLLSDRFSAERPKGSFSTLEIQRTEQGDSAMYLCASSQGTSGRAVSQNIQYFGAGTRLSVL.

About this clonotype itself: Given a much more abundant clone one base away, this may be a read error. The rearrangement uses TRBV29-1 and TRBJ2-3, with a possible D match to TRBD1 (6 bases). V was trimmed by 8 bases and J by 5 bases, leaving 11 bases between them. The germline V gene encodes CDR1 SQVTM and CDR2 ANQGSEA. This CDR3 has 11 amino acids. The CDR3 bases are TGCAGCTCCCGAGGGGGAGATACGCAGTATTTT. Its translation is CSSRGGDTQYF.

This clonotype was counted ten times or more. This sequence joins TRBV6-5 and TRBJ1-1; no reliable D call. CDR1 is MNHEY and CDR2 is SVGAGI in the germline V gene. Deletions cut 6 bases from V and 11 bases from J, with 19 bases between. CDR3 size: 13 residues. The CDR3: CASSPSIGSRAFF. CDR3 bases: TGTGCCAGCAGCCCGAGTATCGGGAGCCGGGCTTTCTTT.

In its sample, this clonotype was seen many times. The CDR3 sequence: CSARGLTSGRANEQFF. The CDR3 DNA sequence: TGCAGTGCTAGAGGGTTGACTAGCGGGAGGGCCAATGAGCAGTTCTTC. The chain recombines TRBV20-1 with TRBJ2-1, with TRBD2 matching over 14 bases. This CDR3 is 16 amino acids long. Trimming took 1 base from V and 6 from J; bases not matched to a gene: 5. Looked up from germline, CDR1 is DFQATT and CDR2 is SNEGSKA (reference sequence).

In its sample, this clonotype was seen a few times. CDR3 sequence (DNA): TGTGCCAGCAGCTCCAACGGACTAGTAGGGTACGAGCAGTACTTC. This gives the protein CASSSNGLVGYEQYF. The chain joins TRBV11-1 to TRBJ2-7; TRBD2 agrees at 7 bases. V gave up 4 bases and J gave up 4 bases; unmatched junction bases: 10. This CDR3 contains 15 residues. CDR1 is SGHAT, CDR2 FQDESV, per germline (reference sequence).

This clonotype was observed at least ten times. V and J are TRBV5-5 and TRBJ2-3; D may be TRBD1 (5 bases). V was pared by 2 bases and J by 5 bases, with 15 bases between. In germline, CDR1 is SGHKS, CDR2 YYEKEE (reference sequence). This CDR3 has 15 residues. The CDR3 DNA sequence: TGTGCCAGCAGCTTATCTCCGGCTAGGGGAGATACGCAGTATTTT. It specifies CASSLSPARGDTQYF.

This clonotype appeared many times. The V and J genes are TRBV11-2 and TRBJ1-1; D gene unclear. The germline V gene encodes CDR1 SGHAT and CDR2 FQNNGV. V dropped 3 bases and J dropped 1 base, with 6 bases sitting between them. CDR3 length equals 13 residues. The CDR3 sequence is CASSLRENTEAFF. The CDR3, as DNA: TGTGCCAGCAGCTTGCGGGAGAACACTGAAGCTTTCTTT.

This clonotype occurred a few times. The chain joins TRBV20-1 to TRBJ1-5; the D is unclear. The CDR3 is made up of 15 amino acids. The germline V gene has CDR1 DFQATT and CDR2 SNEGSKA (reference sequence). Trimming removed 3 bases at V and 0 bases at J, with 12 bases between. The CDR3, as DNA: TGCAGTGCTAGCCTTTCGGGGAGTAGCAATCAGCCCCAGCATTTT. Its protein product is CSASLSGSSNQPQHF.